Shown below are 2 T cell receptor beta chains from a single sample sequenced in a study of T cell changes during pregnancy in multiple sclerosis (dated by TCRdb to the late 2010s). The library was generated by the immunoSEQ multiplex PCR assay. TCRdb carries this immuneACCESS record with in-frame sequences only. Its versions omit some clonotypes, under half of them owing to an unresolved V gene in the studies checked, with the rest unexplained. Here the sample has roughly 110,000 clones; approximately 90% occur a single time. The ten largest clones take up 1.6% of the sample. The sample consisted of peripheral blood, taken after pregnancy. Source of these receptors: a female donor with multiple sclerosis, enrolled in a pregnancy study.

V is TRBV15 and J is TRBJ1-5, with a tentative D call TRBD1 (5 bases). The V and J ends lost 2 bases and 4 bases respectively, with 9 bases between them. There are 14 residues in the CDR3. The germline CDR1 and CDR2 sequences are LNHNV and YYDKDF (reference sequence). The CDR3 DNA follows: TGTGCCACCAGCAGACCCGGGGGGAATCAGCCCCAGCATTTT. This encodes CATSRPGGNQPQHF.

Comments on this clone: One end of the junction fails to match germline, which may point to a read error. This CDR3 reads CSAAGNSGYTF. The CDR3 DNA follows: TGCAGTGCAGCAGGGAACTCTGGCTACACCTTC. The V call is TRBV20-1, the J call TRBJ1-2, with D possibly TRBD1 on 5 matching bases. The CDR3 spans 11 residues. Germline V lookup: CDR1 DFQATT, CDR2 SNEGSKA (reference sequence).